These T cell receptor beta chains were read from a single sample in a study of blood T cell repertoires in COVID-19. Assay used: immunoSEQ multiplex PCR; TCRdb lists only in-frame clones, some missing. The repertoire includes tens of thousands of clones, approximately 83% of them detected once, and 10% sits in the top ten. The material sequenced was peripheral blood. The receptors originated from a man aged 25-45 years with COVID-19, enrolled during active disease. The CDR3 runs from the conserved cysteine through the conserved F or W. The D gene is left open where the match is weak. The size field is filled for only some rows; it gives once, few, many or a size class.

NA	NA	TRBJ2-7	TRBV10-3	CAISGLRHSYEQYF	TGTGCCATCAGTGGACTACGCCACTCCTACGAGCAGTACTTC
NA	TRBD2	TRBJ2-3	TRBV5-4	CASTTSGTTDTQYF	TGTGCCAGCACCACTAGCGGGACTACAGATACGCAGTATTTT
NA	NA	TRBJ1-1	TRBV28	CASSIRQLMNTEAFF	TGTGCCAGCAGTATAAGACAGCTCATGAACACTGAAGCTTTCTTT
NA	TRBD2	TRBJ2-7	TRBV4-3	CASSQDLIAGAVEQYF	TGCGCCAGCAGCCAAGATTTGATAGCGGGAGCAGTTGAGCAGTACTTC
NA	NA	TRBJ1-1	TRBV7-2	CASSTLTGFDTEAFF	TGTGCCAGCAGCACCCTCACAGGGTTTGACACTGAAGCTTTCTTT
NA	NA	TRBJ1-2	TRBV6-6	CASTNGGAANYGYTF	TGTGCCAGCACCAACGGGGGGGCAGCTAACTATGGCTACACCTTC
few	TRBD2	TRBJ2-7	TRBV10-3	CAISEPSLAGFGKQYF	TGTGCCATCAGTGAGCCGAGTTTAGCGGGGTTTGGAAAGCAGTACTTC
NA	TRBD2	TRBJ2-3	TRBV30	CAWRRLPSGSVTDTQYF	TGTGCCTGGCGTCGGCTGCCTAGCGGGAGCGTAACAGATACGCAGTATTTT
NA	TRBD2	TRBJ2-7	TRBV5-1	CARSLGRGGLTVSYEQYF	TGCGCCCGCAGCTTGGGGCGGGGGGGACTAACGGTATCCTACGAGCAGTACTTC
NA	NA	TRBJ1-4	TRBV5-4	CASTNRDSEKLFF	TGTGCCAGCACGAACAGGGATTCGGAAAAACTGTTTTTT
few	TRBD1	TRBJ1-2	TRBV28	CASSLAQTGSYGYTF	TGTGCCAGCAGTTTAGCCCAGACAGGGTCCTATGGCTACACCTTC
NA	NA	TRBJ1-2	TRBV29-1	CSVEDLGRAGGYTF	TGCAGCGTTGAAGATCTTGGCAGGGCCGGCGGCTACACCTTC
few	NA	TRBJ2-1	TRBV12-5	CASGFRRLASRNEQFF	TGTGCTAGTGGTTTCAGGAGGCTAGCGTCGAGGAATGAGCAGTTCTTC
NA	NA	TRBJ1-2	TRBV28	CASSRREGGGYTF	TGTGCCAGCAGCCGCAGGGAGGGCGGTGGCTACACCTTC
few	TRBD1	TRBJ1-2	TRBV7-8	CASSARQGALDYGYTF	TGTGCCAGCAGCGCGCGACAGGGGGCGCTCGACTATGGCTACACCTTC
NA	NA	TRBJ2-1	TRBV2	CASSALAQQFF	TGTGCCAGCAGTGCACTAGCCCAGCAGTTCTTC
once	TRBD1	TRBJ1-1	TRBV2	CASGGTENREAFF	TGTGCCAGCGGGGGGACAGAGAATAGGGAAGCTTTCTTT
NA	TRBD1	TRBJ1-1	TRBV14	CASSFGQGRTEAFF	TGTGCCAGCAGCTTCGGACAGGGCCGGACTGAAGCTTTCTTT
NA	NA	TRBJ2-3	TRBV30	CAWSARADTQYF	TGTGCCTGGAGTGCCCGCGCAGATACGCAGTATTTT
NA	NA	TRBJ1-5	TRBV2	CASNQGYQPQHF	TGTGCCAGCAATCAGGGGTATCAGCCCCAGCATTTT
once	NA	TRBJ2-2	TRBV27	CASRDAGSSTGELFF	TGTGCCAGCAGGGACGCGGGGTCCAGCACCGGGGAGCTGTTTTTT
once	TRBD1	TRBJ2-2	TRBV10-3	CAISQGTGGAGELFF	TGTGCCATCAGTCAAGGGACAGGGGGAGCCGGGGAGCTGTTTTTT
NA	NA	TRBJ1-2	TRBV5-1	CASSLGAGWNGYTF	TGCGCCAGCAGCTTGGGGGCAGGGTGGAATGGCTACACCTTC
NA	NA	TRBJ2-7	TRBV12-3/TRBV12-4	CASSSEASKEYF	TGTGCCAGCAGTTCGGAGGCGAGCAAGGAGTACTTC
NA	NA	TRBJ2-7	TRBV27	CASSPSVGDFSYEQYF	TGTGCCAGCAGTCCCTCGGTAGGGGATTTCTCCTACGAGCAGTACTTC
NA	NA	TRBJ2-1	TRBV6-6	CASSYLPGEVINEQFF	TGTGCCAGCAGTTATCTACCGGGAGAAGTGATCAATGAGCAGTTCTTC
NA	NA	TRBJ2-7	TRBV3-1/TRBV3-2	CASSLGYEQYF	TGTGCCAGCAGCCTCGGCTACGAGCAGTACTTC
NA	NA	TRBJ2-7	TRBV27	CASSTGGLRYEQYF	TGTGCCAGCAGCACGGGGGGCCTCCGCTACGAGCAGTACTTC
NA	TRBD2	TRBJ2-2	TRBV4-2	CASSQGPGTSGRNTNTGELFF	TGTGCCAGCAGCCAGGGCCCCGGGACTAGCGGAAGGAACACGAACACCGGGGAGCTGTTTTTT
NA	NA	TRBJ2-7	TRBV5-5	CASSSARTSTYEQYF	TGTGCCAGCAGCTCGGCCCGGACTTCTACCTACGAGCAGTACTTC
NA	TRBD1	TRBJ1-1	TRBV9	CASSEDREVTEAFF	TGTGCCAGCAGCGAGGACAGGGAGGTCACTGAAGCTTTCTTT
NA	NA	TRBJ2-5	TRBV11-3	CASSLGRGGETQYF	TGTGCCAGCAGCTTAGGGCGAGGAGGAGAGACCCAGTACTTC
NA	NA	TRBJ1-2	TRBV19	CASSIESPSNYGYTF	TGTGCCAGTAGTATAGAATCCCCCTCTAACTATGGCTACACCTTC